This paragraph covers one T cell receptor (beta chain) sequence. Antigen unknown. The data were obtained in a study of shared clonotypes between healthy human individuals. Study-level information: Donors had three CD4 naive, three CD4 memory, two CD8 naive and one CD8 memory plate apiece. Findings of the study overall: Donor scarcity curtailed the genetic and exposure-history diversity represented herein. Donor clonotype sharing was expected to depend on sequencing depth.

Sorted subsets were amplified in replicate PCRs using around 200 ng DNA, roughly 30,000 T cell genomes. Sequencing used immunoSEQ multiplex PCR; TCRdb keeps in-frame clones, though not all of them. The top ten clones hold around 0.072% of a sample with 180,000 or so clones, just under 95% of them seen once. This receptor was identified in a woman between 25 and 40 years old in good health. The sequenced material came from naive CD4+ T cells sorted from blood. The subset denotes: CD45RA+ positively selected.

The CDR3 reads CASSLGTSFEEQFF. CDR3 DNA sequence: TGCGCCAGCAGCTTGGGGACTAGCTTCGAAGAGCAGTTCTTC. The V and J genes are TRBV5-1 and TRBJ2-1; 8 bases align to TRBD2. The CDR3 covers 14 residues. With V trimmed by 0 bases and J by 10 bases, 6 bases remained unmatched. Germline V gives CDR1 SGHRS, CDR2 YFSETQ.